The next 20 T cell receptor beta chains were all read from a single sample in a study of T cell clonality in common variable immunodeficiency. Study outcomes and limitations: Reportedly, TCR beta sequences from common variable immunodeficiency showed fewer deletions and N-nucleotide insertions.

No antigen has been identified for these receptors. Sequencing was performed with immunoSEQ multiplex PCR; in TCRdb, only in-frame clones are kept and a portion is missing. The sample lists approximately 35,000 clones, none appearing once, the ten largest making up around 6.1%. Material: peripheral blood mononuclear cells. The receptors shown here come from a human donor with common variable immunodeficiency.

For this clone: The CDR3 goes on 3 residues after the read ends, and that part is filled in from the germline J gene. This chain connects TRBV19 to TRBJ1-1; TRBD1 agrees at 11 bases. This CDR3 is built from 18 residues. From germline, CDR1 is LNHDA and CDR2 SQIVND (reference sequence). V dropped 5 bases and J dropped 4; count of bases not matched to a gene: 15. CDR3 DNA, as far as it was read: TGTGCCAGTAGTTTAACCGGGACAGGGGGGTCAAGTGGCACTGAA. This translates into CASSLTGTGGSSGTE. The complete CDR3 sequence is CASSLTGTGGSSGTEAFF.

This clone was counted only a few times. The CDR3 extends 3 residues past the end of the read, so its final part is completed from the germline J gene. The chain has TRBV19 and TRBJ2-6, with D uncertain. The CDR3 spans 16 residues. Germline V gene data show CDR1 as LNHDA and CDR2 as SQIVND (reference sequence). V lost 0 bases and J 0 bases, leaving 6 bases between the germline ends. The CDR3 region is CASSIDLFSGANVLTF. The CDR3 bases that were read are TGTGCCAGTAGTATAGATCTGTTCTCTGGGGCCAACGTC.

A note on this clone: With the read ending 3 residues before the CDR3 end, the germline J gene is used to fill in that end. The chain uses TRBV7-8 and TRBJ2-5, with D possibly being TRBD2 (7 bases). The germline V gene has CDR1 SGHVS and CDR2 FQNEAQ. V was shortened by 7 bases and J by 2 bases, with 14 bases between the two germline ends. CDR3 length: 14 residues. This CDR3 is CASNAGAPQETQYF. The covered CDR3 bases are TGTGCCAGCAACGCGGGGGCCCCGCAAGAGACC.

The CDR3 reads CAWSGGTGLIQPQHF. The covered CDR3 bases are TGTGCCTGGAGTGGGGGGACAGGGTTGATTCAGCCC. The chain joins TRBV30 to TRBJ1-5; 9 bases match TRBD1. From the germline J gene comes the end of the CDR3, since the read stops 3 residues before it. V shed 1 base, J shed 6 bases, and the junction held 7 bases outside the gene matches. This CDR3 has 15 amino acids. Germline CDR1 reads GTSNPN; CDR2 reads SVGIG (reference sequence).

This clone has ten or more counts. Coverage ceases 3 residues before the CDR3 finishes, and the germline J gene fills in the end. The J gene is TRBJ1-2, the V gene TRBV19, with 7 positions matching TRBD1. V lost 9 bases, J lost 0 bases, and 4 bases stayed unmatched. Looked up from germline, CDR1 is LNHDA and CDR2 is SQIVND (reference sequence). CDR3 length: 13 amino acids. The CDR3 sequence is CASGTVANYGYTF. CDR3 bases read: TGTGCCAGCGGGACAGTAGCTAACTATGGC.

Points on this clone: The CDR3 end is not reached by the read, which stops 3 residues before it; the germline J gene fills it in. This rearrangement joins TRBV6-4 to TRBJ2-1; D remains unclear. The CDR3 contains 12 residues. Looked up from germline, CDR1 is MRHNA and CDR2 is SNTAGT. The germline V and J ends were trimmed by 5 bases and 8 bases, with 10 bases remaining between them. CDR3 in amino acids: CASSPNSDEQFF. CDR3 bases read: TGTGCCAGCAGTCCCAATTCGGATGAG.

This clone appeared many times. The read stops 3 residues short of the end of the CDR3; the missing end is completed from the germline J gene. V is TRBV5-1 and J is TRBJ2-3, with D perhaps matching TRBD2 (7 bases). The CDR3 is 15 amino acids. CDR1 is SGHRS and CDR2 is YFSETQ in the germline V gene. The V and J ends lost 2 bases and 4 bases respectively, with 14 bases between them. The covered CDR3 bases are TGCGCCAGCAGCTTCCGGGGGGCGATCCCAGATACG. Its protein product is CASSFRGAIPDT. The complete CDR3 reads CASSFRGAIPDTQYF.

This clone was counted many times. Sequencing ends 3 residues short of the CDR3 end; the germline J gene provides the rest. The J gene is TRBJ2-2, the V gene TRBV11-2; TRBD2 matches 12 bases. V was pared by 5 bases and J by 5 bases, with 3 bases of the junction left unmatched. This CDR3 is 15 amino acids long. CDR1 and CDR2 (germline): SGHAT, FQNNGV. The sequenced CDR3 bases are TGTGCCAGCAGCCCGACTAGCGGGGGAACCGGGGAG. It specifies CASSPTSGGTGE. The CDR3, in full, reads CASSPTSGGTGELFF.

In this sample, this clone turned up a few times. The read is 3 residues too short to cover the CDR3 end, so that end is filled in from the germline J gene. The chain is built from TRBV18 and TRBJ1-1, with TRBD1 matching 7 bases. V was clipped by 4 bases and J by 4 bases; unmatched bases: 12. The CDR3 runs 16 residues. Germline-derived CDR1 and CDR2 are KGHSH and LQKENI. The sequenced part of the CDR3 DNA is TGTGCCAGCTCACAAAGACAGGGTGGAGAGGGCACTGAA. Its protein is CASSQRQGGEGTE. The whole CDR3 sequence reads CASSQRQGGEGTEAFF.

This clone was recorded many times. The DNA ends 3 residues before the CDR3 does, and the rest of the CDR3 is filled in from the germline J gene. V is TRBV7-9 and J is TRBJ1-1, with 8 nucleotides matching TRBD1. This CDR3 contains 14 residues. Germline V lookup: CDR1 SEHNR, CDR2 FQNEAQ (reference sequence). Trimming at V came to 5 bases and at J to 4 bases, leaving 6 bases not matched to a gene. The CDR3 bases that were read are TGTGCCAGCAGCCGCGGACAGGGTTCCACTGAA. Residues: CASSRGQGSTE. The full CDR3 protein is CASSRGQGSTEAFF.

This clone was found many times. The read gets to within 3 residues of the CDR3 end, and the germline J gene fills in the rest. This chain joins TRBV7-3 and TRBJ2-2; 8 nucleotides agree with TRBD1. CDR3 length equals 11 residues. The V gene's germline CDR1 is SGHTA and CDR2 FQGTGA. The CDR3 is CASSLGTGLFF. The CDR3 DNA, read in part, is TGTGCCAGCAGCTTAGGGACAGGG.

Concerning this clone itself: The sequenced fragment ends 3 residues before the CDR3 boundary, so the rest is inferred from the germline J gene. The chain joins TRBV7-9 to TRBJ1-1; no reliable D call. Germline V gives CDR1 SEHNR, CDR2 FQNEAQ (reference sequence). The CDR3 extends over 15 amino acids. Incomplete CDR3 DNA: TGTGCCAGCAGCTTAGACCCTATGGGCGGGCCGGGG. Protein: CASSLDPMGGPG. The whole CDR3 is CASSLDPMGGPGAFF.

This clone showed up many times. The CDR3 reads CASSLTTGGTQYF. The sequenced part of the CDR3 DNA is TGTGCCAGCAGTTTAACGACGGGGGGGACC. The chain uses TRBV12-3 or TRBV12-4 and TRBJ2-5, with 7 bases identical to TRBD2. The sequence runs out 3 residues before the end of the CDR3; the remainder is reconstructed from the germline J gene. This CDR3 region has 13 residues. V trimming: 2 bases; J trimming: 7 bases; junction bases outside the gene matches: 4.

This clone was recorded a few times. The CDR3 end falls 3 residues outside the read, so it is completed with the germline J gene. J is TRBJ2-6 and V is TRBV7-2, with D uncertain. In germline, CDR1 is SGHTA, CDR2 FQGNSA. V gave up 5 bases and J gave up 4 bases, with 3 bases separating them. CDR3 length: 12 amino acids. This chain's CDR3 is CASSLGANVLTF. The sequenced CDR3 bases are TGTGCCAGCAGCCTGGGGGCCAACGTC.

About this clone itself: The CDR3 is cut off 3 residues early in the read; its end comes from the germline J gene. The chain employs TRBV5-4 and TRBJ2-7; the match to TRBD2 covers 14 bases. The germline V gene encodes CDR1 SGHNT and CDR2 YYREEE (reference sequence). The trim removed 4 bases at V and 4 bases at J, leaving 4 bases unmatched. The CDR3 runs 15 residues. The sequenced CDR3 bases are TGTGCCAGCAGCCTTCGACTAGCGGGGGGGTACGAG. Translated: CASSLRLAGGYE. The full-length CDR3 reads as CASSLRLAGGYEQYF.

Note on this clone: The sequence runs out 3 residues before the end of the CDR3; the remainder is reconstructed from the germline J gene. V is TRBV2 and J is TRBJ2-5; 7 bases are a match to TRBD1. The length of the CDR3 is 14 residues. CDR1 is SNHLY, CDR2 FYNNEI, per germline. V lost 8 bases, J lost 2 bases, and 8 bases stayed unmatched. The CDR3 reads CASGEGARQETQYF. The sequenced part of the CDR3 DNA is TGTGCCAGCGGAGAGGGGGCCCGGCAAGAGACC.

This clone was observed a few times. The read is 3 residues too short to cover the CDR3 end, so that end is filled in from the germline J gene. J is TRBJ1-2 and V is TRBV2, with 8 bases lining up with TRBD1. The CDR3 consists of 14 residues. After removal of 6 bases from V and 5 bases from J, the junction contained 8 bases not matched to a gene. Germline lookup yields CDR1 SNHLY and CDR2 FYNNEI. The CDR3 protein is CASRAGQGSYGYTF. CDR3 DNA (partial): TGTGCCAGCAGAGCAGGACAGGGTTCTTATGGC.

Note on this clone: The observed sequence ends 3 residues before the CDR3 terminus, with the missing tail filled in from the germline J gene. The chain links TRBV19 to TRBJ1-2, with no clear D. The ends were cut back, 5 bases at V and 3 bases at J, with 7 bases in the middle. The CDR3 has 12 residues. Germline CDR1 reads LNHDA; CDR2 reads SQIVND (reference sequence). The CDR3 bases that were read are TGTGCCAGTAGTCCGCCGGACTATGGC. Amino acid sequence: CASSPPDYG. The entire CDR3 is CASSPPDYGYTF.

This clone was seen repeatedly, ten times or more. The read ends 3 residues early relative to the CDR3; the germline J gene fills the gap. The genes are TRBV29-1 and TRBJ2-7; 8 bases align to TRBD2. The CDR3 totals 13 residues. V trimming: 6 bases; J trimming: 3 bases; junction bases outside the gene matches: 7. Germline lookup yields CDR1 SQVTM and CDR2 ANQGSEA. This CDR3 reads CSVLGAGDYEQYF. The DNA read from the CDR3 is TGCAGCGTCCTCGGAGCGGGGGACTACGAG.

This clone was counted many times. The read halts 3 residues ahead of the CDR3 end, with the missing end drawn from the germline J gene. V gene TRBV19 combines with J gene TRBJ1-5; D unresolved. The length of the CDR3 is 12 residues. V was trimmed by 7 bases and J by 4 bases, leaving 8 bases between them. Looked up from germline, CDR1 is LNHDA and CDR2 is SQIVND (reference sequence). CDR3 protein: CASNGGNQPQHF. CDR3 DNA (partial): TGTGCCAGTAATGGAGGGAATCAGCCC.